This record covers a single T cell receptor beta chain. Its antigen is not known. Starting 14 to 28 days after autologous transplant, ipilimumab 1 mg/kg was given. Dosing: nivolumab 3 mg/kg IV, weeks 1, 4, 7, 10, then every two weeks to week 26. V gave up 6 bases and J gave up 4 bases, with 6 bases separating them. This CDR3 has 11 residues. Germline CDR1 and CDR2: SNHLY and FYNNEI. The data were taken from a study of ipilimumab plus nivolumab after autologous stem cell transplantation. Study findings and constraints: TCR repertoire, Treg phenotype and gut microbiota reportedly support more study of this approach.

Here immunoSEQ multiplex PCR was the method, and the copy in TCRdb shows in-frame clones only, minus some. This table holds approximately 80,000 clones, approximately 83% found once. The starting material was PBMCs, obtained in a trial of ipilimumab plus nivolumab as post-transplant consolidation. The chain couples TRBV2 to TRBJ1-2; D uncertain. The TCR comes from a male donor with diffuse large B-cell lymphoma. CDR3 loop: CASRTSYGYTF. The CDR3 region has the DNA TGTGCCAGCAGGACCTCCTATGGCTACACCTTC.